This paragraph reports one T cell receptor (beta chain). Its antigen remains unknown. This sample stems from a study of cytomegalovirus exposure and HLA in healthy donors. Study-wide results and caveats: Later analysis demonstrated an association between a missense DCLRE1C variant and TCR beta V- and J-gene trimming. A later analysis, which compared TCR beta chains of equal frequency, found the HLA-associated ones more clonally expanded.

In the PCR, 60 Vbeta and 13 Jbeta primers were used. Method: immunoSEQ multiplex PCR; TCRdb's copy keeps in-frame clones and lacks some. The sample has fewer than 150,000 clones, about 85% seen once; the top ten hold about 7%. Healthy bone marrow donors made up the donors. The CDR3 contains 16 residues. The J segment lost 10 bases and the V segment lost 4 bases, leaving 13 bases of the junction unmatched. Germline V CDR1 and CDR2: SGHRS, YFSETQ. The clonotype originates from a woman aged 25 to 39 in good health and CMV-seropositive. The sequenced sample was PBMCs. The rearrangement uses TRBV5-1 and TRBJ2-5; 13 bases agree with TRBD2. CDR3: CASSPGLAGTRVSQYF. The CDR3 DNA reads TGCGCCAGCAGCCCGGGACTAGCGGGAACAAGGGTGAGCCAGTACTTC.